This entry lists 31 T cell receptor beta chains sequenced from one sample in a study of blood T cell repertoires in COVID-19. Using immunoSEQ multiplex PCR, the repertoire was profiled, and TCRdb retains in-frame clones only, with some absent. Here the sample spans 200,000 to 300,000 clones, 85% to 90% being singletons. Sequenced sample: peripheral blood. All receptors come from a woman aged 40 to 50 with acute or convalescent COVID-19.

This chain connects TRBV6-6 to TRBJ1-1, with 7 bases identical to TRBD1. CDR3 length: 14 residues. Trimming removed 4 bases from V and 1 base from J; junction bases left unmatched: 3. Germline CDR1 MNHNY, CDR2 SVGAGI (reference sequence). The CDR3 bases are TGTGCCAGCAGTTTAGGGGGCCCGAACACTGAAGCTTTCTTT. Amino acids: CASSLGGPNTEAFF.

The chain carries TRBV9 and TRBJ1-5; tentative D call: TRBD1 (5 bases). The germline V and J ends were trimmed by 4 bases and 0 bases, with 8 bases remaining between them. The germline V gene encodes CDR1 SGDLS and CDR2 YYNGEE. This CDR3 spans 14 amino acids. Here the CDR3 DNA reads TGTGCCAGCAGCCGGCAGGGTAGCAATCAGCCCCAGCATTTT. Amino acid sequence: CASSRQGSNQPQHF.

The chain combines TRBV19 with TRBJ1-4; 7 bases are a match to TRBD1. V was clipped by 3 bases and J by 6 bases; unmatched bases: 4. From germline, CDR1 is LNHDA and CDR2 SQIVND (reference sequence). The CDR3 length is 14 residues. The DNA for the CDR3 is TGTGCCAGTAGTATCCAGGGGGTGGATGAAAAACTGTTTTTT. As protein: CASSIQGVDEKLFF. The variable domain in full, completed from reference TRBV19 and TRBJ1-4, reads DGGITQSPKYLFRKEGQNVTLSCEQNLNHDAMYWYRQDPGQGLRLIYYSQIVNDFQKGDIAEGYSVSREKKESFPLTVTSAQKNPTAFYLCASSIQGVDEKLFFGSGTQLSVL.

The chain uses TRBV30 and TRBJ1-5; D is unclear. The length of the CDR3 is 14 residues. Germline CDR1 and CDR2: GTSNPN and SVGIG (reference sequence). The V and J ends lost 0 bases and 2 bases respectively, with 8 bases between them. The CDR3 DNA follows: TGTGCCTGGAGTGTCGGGGTGGGCAATCAGCCCCAGCATTTT. Its translation is CAWSVGVGNQPQHF.

The chain recombines TRBV28 with TRBJ1-2, with TRBD1 matching over 7 bases. The CDR3 length is 18 residues. The ends lost 7 bases at V and 4 bases at J; junction bases unmatched: 21. Looked up from germline, CDR1 is MDHEN and CDR2 is SYDVKM. The CDR3 region is CASTPRGGPYARIYGYTF. For the CDR3, the DNA is TGTGCCAGCACTCCTCGAGGGGGCCCATACGCTCGAATCTATGGCTACACCTTC.

CDR3 DNA: TGTGCCAGCAGCGGGGGACTAGCAATTTCAGATACGCAGTATTTT. Translation: CASSGGLAISDTQYF. V gene TRBV5-4 combines with J gene TRBJ2-3, with 9 positions matching TRBD2. The CDR3 sequence is 15 residues long. Losses at the gene ends were 4 bases for V and 4 bases for J; bases not matched to a gene: 7. The germline V gene encodes CDR1 SGHNT and CDR2 YYREEE (reference sequence).

The chain uses TRBV12-5 and TRBJ1-6; 8 nucleotides match TRBD1. CDR3 length: 14 amino acids. Trimming cost V 1 base and J 7 bases; bases outside gene matches: 0. In germline, CDR1 is LGHNT, CDR2 FRNRAP. In nucleotides, the CDR3 is TGTGCTAGTGGTTTGGGACAGGGGAATTCACCCCTCCACTTT. Its translation: CASGLGQGNSPLHF.

The chain couples TRBV9 to TRBJ1-2; D not resolved. In germline, CDR1 is SGDLS, CDR2 YYNGEE. Trimming pared 3 bases from V and 4 bases from J, leaving 16 bases between. The CDR3 totals 15 residues. CDR3 DNA sequence: TGTGCCAGCAGCGAGACAAGCCTAACAATCTATGGCTACACCTTC. This sequence encodes CASSETSLTIYGYTF.

V gene TRBV5-1 combines with J gene TRBJ2-7; D is undetermined. CDR1 is SGHRS and CDR2 is YFSETQ in the germline V gene. V gave up 7 bases and J gave up 4 bases, with 33 bases separating them. There are 19 residues in the CDR3. The CDR3 nucleotides are TGCGCCAGCGACTCCTCCTTACGTCCCACGGTCGGCTCTTATTACGAGCAGTACGTC. This translates into CASDSSLRPTVGSYYEQYV.

This rearrangement joins TRBV9 to TRBJ2-5; TRBD2 matches at 9 bases. V gave up 0 bases and J gave up 4 bases; unmatched junction bases: 7. There are 16 residues in the CDR3. Germline values: CDR1 SGDLS, CDR2 YYNGEE. CDR3 nucleotide sequence: TGTGCCAGCAGCGTAGCGGCGGGGGGGCCGGGAGAGACCCAGTACTTC. This encodes CASSVAAGGPGETQYF.

J is TRBJ1-5 and V is TRBV18; 7 bases agree with TRBD1. J lost 4 bases, V lost 3 bases, and 9 bases had no gene match. The V gene's germline CDR1 is KGHSH and CDR2 LQKENI. The CDR3 is 16 residues long. The CDR3: CASSPRGQDRNQPQHF. The DNA for the CDR3 is TGTGCCAGCTCACCTAGAGGACAGGACAGGAATCAGCCCCAGCATTTT.

J is TRBJ2-7 and V is TRBV18; 7 positions match TRBD2. J lost 5 bases, V lost 1 base, and 5 bases had no gene match. Germline V CDR1 and CDR2: KGHSH, LQKENI. The CDR3 length is 14 residues. The CDR3 sequence: CASSPQGLEHEQYV. CDR3 in DNA: TGTGCCAGCTCACCACAAGGACTAGAACACGAGCAGTACGTC.

The chain uses TRBV3-1 (or the pseudogene TRBV3-2) and TRBJ2-7, with 8 bases fitting TRBD2. This CDR3 region has 15 residues. V lost 1 base and J lost 5; bases outside the gene matches: 7. Germline V gene lookup returns CDR1 LGHDT and CDR2 YNNKEL (reference sequence). The CDR3 DNA reads as TGTGCCAGCAGCCAAGTAGCGGGACCTCCCCACGAGCAGTACGTC. Translation gives CASSQVAGPPHEQYV.

This chain uses TRBV19 with TRBJ2-2; a possible D gene is TRBD1 (5 bases). The CDR3 covers 14 residues. Germline V gene lookup returns CDR1 LNHDA and CDR2 SQIVND (reference sequence). The V end was cut by 5 bases, the J end by 0 bases, with 7 bases between. The CDR3 is CASSAGSNTGELFF. The CDR3 DNA sequence: TGTGCCAGTAGTGCAGGGTCGAACACCGGGGAGCTGTTTTTT.

This chain links TRBV24-1 with TRBJ2-3, with a tentative D call TRBD2 (6 bases). Germline values: CDR1 KGHDR, CDR2 SFDVKD. The V end was cut by 5 bases, the J end by 1 base, with 12 bases between. The CDR3 is 15 residues long. CDR3 loop: CATSVSGGGTDTQYF. CDR3 coding DNA: TGTGCCACCAGTGTTAGTGGCGGGGGCACAGATACGCAGTATTTT.

This rearrangement joins TRBV12-3 or TRBV12-4 to TRBJ2-7; the D gene is possibly TRBD1 (5 bases). The CDR3 has 13 amino acids. Between the trimmed V and J ends, which lost 6 bases and 2 bases, there was a span of 11 bases. The CDR3: CASSRAEAYEQYV. The CDR3 DNA follows: TGTGCCAGCAGCAGGGCTGAAGCCTACGAGCAGTACGTC.

V gene TRBV5-5 combines with J gene TRBJ1-1, with D tentatively TRBD1 (6 bases). Deletions cut 5 bases from V and 3 bases from J, with 17 bases between. From germline, CDR1 is SGHKS and CDR2 YYEKEE (reference sequence). The CDR3 totals 15 residues. The CDR3 DNA sequence: TGTGCCAGCAGGGGGAGTCGGGGGGCGGACACTGAAGCTTTCTTT. This sequence encodes CASRGSRGADTEAFF.

In DNA form, the CDR3 reads TGTGCCAGCAGGACCGGGACAGAGTACACCTTC. Protein: CASRTGTEYTF. The rearrangement joins TRBV12-3 or TRBV12-4 to TRBJ1-2, with 7 bases identical to TRBD1. The J segment lost 11 bases and the V segment lost 6 bases, leaving 6 bases of the junction unmatched. The CDR3 consists of 11 residues.

The chain employs TRBV14 and TRBJ1-5, with 7 positions matching TRBD1. The V gene end was trimmed by 0 bases and the J gene end by 4 bases; junction bases not matched to a gene: 9. The CDR3 runs to 17 residues. Per the germline V gene, CDR1 is SGHDN and CDR2 is FVKESK. The CDR3 DNA follows: TGTGCCAGCAGCCAAGAAGGCTGGAGGGGGCCAAATCAGCCCCAGCATTTT. It specifies CASSQEGWRGPNQPQHF.

This clone has just one count. The chain uses TRBV6-2 or TRBV6-3 and TRBJ2-1; 8 bases line up with TRBD2. Germline lookup yields CDR1 MNHEY and CDR2 SVGEGT. CDR3 size: 17 residues. The trim removed 6 bases at V and 2 bases at J, leaving 12 bases unmatched. In DNA form, the CDR3 reads TGTGCCAGCAGCTCCCGTGTCCAAGCGGGGGCCTACAATGAGCAGTTCTTC. Encoded protein: CASSSRVQAGAYNEQFF.

The rearrangement joins TRBV29-1 to TRBJ1-1; 10 bases line up with TRBD1. Trimming took 5 bases from V and 2 from J; bases not matched to a gene: 8. CDR3 length: 15 residues. From germline, CDR1 is SQVTM and CDR2 ANQGSEA. The chain's CDR3 is CSVRPGQGRNTEAFF. In DNA form, the CDR3 reads TGCAGCGTTCGCCCGGGACAGGGGCGTAACACTGAAGCTTTCTTT.

The chain links TRBV20-1 to TRBJ2-3; the D is unclear. The germline CDR1 and CDR2 sequences are DFQATT and SNEGSKA (reference sequence). The germline V and J ends were trimmed by 3 bases and 0 bases, with 10 bases remaining between them. The CDR3 consists of 14 residues. CDR3 sequence reads: CSASGPESTDTQYF. The CDR3 DNA is TGCAGTGCTAGTGGGCCGGAGAGCACAGATACGCAGTATTTT.

This clone was seen only a few times. This chain joins TRBV3-1 (or the pseudogene TRBV3-2) and TRBJ2-7, with TRBD1 identical over 12 bases. Trimming cost V 4 bases and J 9 bases; bases outside gene matches: 4. The CDR3 runs to 13 residues. CDR1 and CDR2 from the germline V gene are LGHDT and YNNKEL (reference sequence). CDR3: CASSPGTGGGQYV. In DNA, the CDR3 is TGTGCCAGCAGCCCGGGGACAGGGGGCGGGCAGTACGTC.

The chain employs TRBV7-6 and TRBJ2-3, with TRBD1 identical over 9 bases. The V and J ends lost 5 bases and 3 bases, in that order; junction bases with no gene match: 6. In germline, CDR1 is SGHVS, CDR2 FNYEAQ. This CDR3 has 15 residues. CDR3 sequence reads: CASSQGTGPTDTQYF. CDR3 nucleotide sequence: TGTGCCAGCAGCCAAGGGACAGGGCCGACAGATACGCAGTATTTT.

V gene TRBV19 combines with J gene TRBJ2-3; perhaps TRBD2 as D (5 bases). The CDR3 is 14 amino acids. Looked up from germline, CDR1 is LNHDA and CDR2 is SQIVND (reference sequence). Trimming stripped 7 bases from V and 2 bases from J, with 13 bases between. CDR3: CASTEGKNTDTQYF. In DNA form, the CDR3 reads TGTGCCAGTACCGAGGGAAAGAACACAGATACGCAGTATTTT.

The V gene is TRBV10-1, the J gene TRBJ1-5, with 8 bases fitting TRBD1. The V gene end was trimmed by 4 bases and the J gene end by 3 bases; junction bases not matched to a gene: 5. CDR1 WNHNN and CDR2 SYGVQD come from the germline V gene (reference sequence). This CDR3 region has 15 residues. The CDR3 DNA reads as TGCGCCAGCAGTGGCTGGACAGGGTTCAATCAGCCCCAGCATTTT. This sequence encodes CASSGWTGFNQPQHF.

V gene TRBV9 combines with J gene TRBJ2-7; D is possibly TRBD1 (6 bases). This CDR3 region has 14 residues. Germline CDR1 reads SGDLS; CDR2 reads YYNGEE. V lost 1 base and J lost 2, with 10 bases in between. CDR3 protein: CASSVPGVAYEQYV. The CDR3 DNA sequence: TGTGCCAGCAGCGTACCAGGGGTCGCCTACGAGCAGTACGTC.

The gene calls are TRBV9 and TRBJ1-6, with D possibly matching TRBD1 (5 bases). The CDR3 sequence is 16 residues long. The germline V and J ends were trimmed by 3 bases and 8 bases, with 18 bases remaining between them. The germline V gene encodes CDR1 SGDLS and CDR2 YYNGEE. The CDR3 loop is CASSGMAGWGDSPLHF. The CDR3 DNA sequence: TGTGCCAGCAGCGGTATGGCGGGGTGGGGCGATTCACCCCTCCACTTT.

The rearrangement joins TRBV9 to TRBJ2-3; TRBD2 agrees at 8 bases. Trimming removed 0 bases from V and 4 bases from J; junction bases left unmatched: 4. The germline gives CDR1 SGDLS, CDR2 YYNGEE. The CDR3 has 15 residues. The CDR3 loop reads CASSVGAGGSDTQYF. In DNA form, the CDR3 reads TGTGCCAGCAGCGTAGGGGCGGGGGGATCAGATACGCAGTATTTT.

This sequence joins TRBV19 and TRBJ2-2; D possibly corresponds to TRBD2 (6 bases). V was clipped by 7 bases and J by 7 bases, with 19 bases between them. Germline CDR1 is LNHDA and CDR2 is SQIVND (reference sequence). This CDR3 spans 15 amino acids. The DNA for the CDR3 is TGTGCCAGTACCCCCACATCGGAGGGCCACGGGGAGCTGTTTTTT. This translates into CASTPTSEGHGELFF.

This clone showed up just a few times. The rearrangement links TRBV7-6 to TRBJ1-1; D is perhaps TRBD1 (6 bases). Trimming removed 1 base at V and 6 bases at J, with 12 bases between. The CDR3 runs 14 residues. CDR1 and CDR2 (germline): SGHVS, FNYEAQ. CDR3 region: CASSLETGGSEAFF. CDR3 DNA sequence: TGTGCCAGCAGCTTAGAAACTGGGGGCTCTGAAGCTTTCTTT.